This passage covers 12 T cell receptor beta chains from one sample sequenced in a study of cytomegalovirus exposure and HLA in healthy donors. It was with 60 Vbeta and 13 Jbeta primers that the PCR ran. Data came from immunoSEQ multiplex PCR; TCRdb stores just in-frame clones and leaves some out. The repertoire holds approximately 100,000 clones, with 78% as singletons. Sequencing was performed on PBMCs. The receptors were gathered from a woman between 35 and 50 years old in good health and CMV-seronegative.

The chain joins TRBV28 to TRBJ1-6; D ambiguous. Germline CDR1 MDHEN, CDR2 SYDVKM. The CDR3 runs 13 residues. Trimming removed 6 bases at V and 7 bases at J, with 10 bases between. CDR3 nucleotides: TGTGCCAGCAGCTTTTTCTACAATTCACCCCTCCACTTT. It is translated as CASSFFYNSPLHF.

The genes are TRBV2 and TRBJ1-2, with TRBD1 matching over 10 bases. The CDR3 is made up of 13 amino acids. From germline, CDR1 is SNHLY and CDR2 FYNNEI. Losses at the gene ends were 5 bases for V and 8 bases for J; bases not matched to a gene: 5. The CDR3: CASSPGQGDGYTF. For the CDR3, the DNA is TGTGCCAGCAGTCCTGGACAGGGGGACGGCTACACCTTC.

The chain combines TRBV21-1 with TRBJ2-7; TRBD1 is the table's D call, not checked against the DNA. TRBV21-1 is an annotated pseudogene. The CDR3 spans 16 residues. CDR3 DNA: TGTGCCAGCAGCAAAGAGGTTAGGGGAAGGTCCTACGAGCAGTACTTC. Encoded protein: CASSKEVRGRSYEQYF.

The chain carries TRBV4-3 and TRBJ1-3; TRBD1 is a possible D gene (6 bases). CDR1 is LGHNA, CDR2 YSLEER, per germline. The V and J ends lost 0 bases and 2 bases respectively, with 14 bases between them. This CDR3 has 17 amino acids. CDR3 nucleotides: TGCGCCAGCAGCCAAGATAGGGGGGGGATTGCTGGAAACACCATATATTTT. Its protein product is CASSQDRGGIAGNTIYF.

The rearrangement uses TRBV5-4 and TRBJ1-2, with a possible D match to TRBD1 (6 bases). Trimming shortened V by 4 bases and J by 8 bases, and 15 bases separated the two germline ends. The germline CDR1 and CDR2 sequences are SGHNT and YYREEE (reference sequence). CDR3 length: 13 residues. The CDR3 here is CASSLQGSGGYTF. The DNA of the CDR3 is TGTGCCAGCAGCCTACAGGGTTCGGGGGGCTACACCTTC.

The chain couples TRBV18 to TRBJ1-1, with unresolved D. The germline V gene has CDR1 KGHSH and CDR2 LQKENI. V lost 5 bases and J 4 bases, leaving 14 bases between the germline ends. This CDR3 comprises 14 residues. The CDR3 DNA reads TGTGCCAGCTCATTATCCGGGAGAAGCACTGAAGCTTTCTTT. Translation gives CASSLSGRSTEAFF. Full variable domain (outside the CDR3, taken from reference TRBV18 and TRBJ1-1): NAGVMQNPRHLVRRRGQEARLRCSPMKGHSHVYWYRQLPEEGLKFMVYLQKENIIDESGMPKERFSAEFPKEGPSILRIQQVVRGDSAAYFCASSLSGRSTEAFFGQGTRLTVV.

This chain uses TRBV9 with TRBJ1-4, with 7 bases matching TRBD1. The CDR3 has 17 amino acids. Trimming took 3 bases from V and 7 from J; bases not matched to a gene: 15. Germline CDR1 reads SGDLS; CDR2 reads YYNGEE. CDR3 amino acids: CASSASQRRGRGEKLFF. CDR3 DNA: TGTGCCAGCAGCGCGAGCCAACGAAGGGGGCGCGGTGAAAAACTGTTTTTT. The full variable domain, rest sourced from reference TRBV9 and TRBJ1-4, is DSGVTQTPKHLITATGQRVTLRCSPRSGDLSVYWYQQSLDQGLQFLIQYYNGEERAKGNILERFSAQQFPDLHSELNLSSLELGDSALYFCASSASQRRGRGEKLFFGSGTQLSVL.

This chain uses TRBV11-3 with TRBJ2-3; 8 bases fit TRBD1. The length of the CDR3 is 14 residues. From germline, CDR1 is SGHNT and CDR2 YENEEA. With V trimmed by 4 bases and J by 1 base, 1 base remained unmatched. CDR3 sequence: CASSWGQGTDTQYF. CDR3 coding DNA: TGTGCCAGCAGCTGGGGACAGGGCACAGATACGCAGTATTTT.

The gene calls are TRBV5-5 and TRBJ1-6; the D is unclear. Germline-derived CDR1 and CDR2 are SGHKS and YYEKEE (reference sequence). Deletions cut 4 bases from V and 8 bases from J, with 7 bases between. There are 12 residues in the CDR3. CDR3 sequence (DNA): TGTGCCAGCAGCCAGGTTGATTCACCCCTCCACTTT. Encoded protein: CASSQVDSPLHF.

CDR3 region: CACTSFGNEQFF. The CDR3 bases are TGTGCCTGTACTAGCTTTGGCAATGAGCAGTTCTTC. The chain carries TRBV7-9 and TRBJ2-1, with D possibly TRBD2 on 6 matching bases. Germline V gene lookup returns CDR1 SEHNR and CDR2 FQNEAQ (reference sequence). With 11 bases removed from V and 6 bases from J, the gap between germline ends came to 14 bases. The CDR3 is 12 amino acids.

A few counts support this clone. DNA of the CDR3: TGCAGCGTTGAGGGCGCACAGAAAACTAACTATGGCTACACCTTC. The encoded protein is CSVEGAQKTNYGYTF. This sequence joins TRBV29-1 and TRBJ1-2; D is unresolved. Trimming removed 3 bases at V and 0 bases at J, with 14 bases between. Per the germline V gene, CDR1 is SQVTM and CDR2 is ANQGSEA. The CDR3 runs to 15 residues. The entire variable domain, with the rest obtained from reference TRBV29-1 and TRBJ1-2, is as follows: SAVISQKPSRDICQRGTSLTIQCQVDSQVTMMFWYRQQPGQSLTLIATANQGSEATYESGFVIDKFPISRPNLTFSTLTVSNMSPEDSSIYLCSVEGAQKTNYGYTFGSGTRLTVV.

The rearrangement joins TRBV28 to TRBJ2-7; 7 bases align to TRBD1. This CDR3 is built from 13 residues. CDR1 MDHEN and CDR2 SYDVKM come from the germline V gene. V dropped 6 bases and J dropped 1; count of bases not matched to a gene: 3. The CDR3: CASRGTASYEQYF. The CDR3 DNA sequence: TGTGCCAGCAGAGGGACAGCATCCTACGAGCAGTACTTC.